This entry concerns a single T cell receptor (beta chain). The data derive from a study of control samples from healthy donors and cancer patients. After removal of 3 bases from V and 1 base from J, the junction contained 3 bases not matched to a gene. Germline values: CDR1 KGHDR, CDR2 SFDVKD. The CDR3 loop spans 16 amino acids. The table came from immunoSEQ multiplex PCR; TCRdb's copy has only in-frame clones and leaves some out. The sample consists of some 220,000 clones, about 94% of them appearing once. The chain uses TRBV24-1 and TRBJ2-1; TRBD1 matches 9 bases. The specimen sequenced was blood. The receptor was derived from a man over 45 in good health. The CDR3 here is CATSDTDRGSYNEQFF. The CDR3 coding sequence is TGTGCCACCAGTGATACGGACAGGGGATCCTACAATGAGCAGTTCTTC.